This note documents a single T cell receptor beta chain sequence. Its antigen is as yet unknown. Clones were read by immunoSEQ multiplex PCR, and TCRdb kept only the in-frame ones, dropping some. The sample includes approximately 980,000 clones, 76% of them seen just once. All donors were healthy HIV-negative adults lacking recent acute infections or vaccinations. The data stem from a study of shared clonotypes between healthy human individuals. Study details: Three plates were used per donor for CD4 naive, three for CD4 memory, two for CD8 naive and one for CD8 memory. General study findings and limits: It was only blood that was sampled, and tissue repertoires likely differ.

CDR1 and CDR2 from the germline V gene are SGHDT and YYEEEE. This CDR3 region has 13 residues. V was pared by 4 bases and J by 5 bases, with 9 bases between. This rearrangement joins TRBV5-6 to TRBJ2-2; maybe TRBD1 (6 bases). The receptor's source is a man aged 18 to 29 in good health. Sequenced input: memory CD4+ T cells sorted from blood. Subset defined: CD45RA-negative fraction. CDR3: CASSQTGTGELFF. The CDR3 DNA reads as TGTGCCAGCAGCCAAACAGGGACCGGGGAGCTGTTTTTT.